This TCR beta chain comes out of a study of blood T cells in healthy people across ages (dated by TCRdb to about 2015). Looking at the study overall: In model experiments, roughly one uniquely barcoded TCR beta cDNA molecule per two T cells was captured by template switching. Age-related changes in TCR beta repertoire diversity were measured in the study by deep sequencing normalized with unique cDNA molecular identifiers. Four age groups were formed from the donors: young (average around 15 years), middle-aged (approximately 40), aged (approximately 60) and long-lived (about 80). The study analyzed two additional independent replicas of 1 million unique cDNA reads from the same blood draw for two donors, one aged 18 to 30 and one aged 80 or older. Results the study describes overall, beyond this receptor: Observed TCR beta diversity per million T cells fell roughly linearly with age, and a significant reduction was already apparent by age about 38. Estimates of total diversity based on one million sequenced T cells were regarded as lower bounds and as underestimates. Observed TCR beta diversity correlated strongly with the percentage of naive T cells measured by flow cytometry. Because the CMV infection status of the donors was unknown, age-related changes in expanded clonotypes may potentially have been confounded. Compared with the aged group, the long-lived group had more naive CD4+ T cells, fewer expanded clones and increased TCR diversity, a pattern suggesting age selection. Conclusive comparison of naive and antigen-experienced compartments was prevented by the profiling of bulk unsorted PBMCs.

About this clonotype itself: The specificity of this receptor is unknown. No base quality values were provided; no much bigger clone lies one nucleotide off.

Library method: 5' RACE. The data were produced on an Illumina HiSeq 2500. A second PCR of about 6 to 12 cycles was performed with a sample-barcoded 5' primer and a J-beta primer mix. Each TCR beta cDNA molecule received a unique molecular identifier from a template-switch 5' adaptor carrying 12 random nucleotides. At least 2.5 million CDR3-containing paired-end reads were obtained from each sample. All of the RNA was converted into first-strand cDNA using the Mint cDNA synthesis kit, with a TRBC-specific oligonucleotide serving as the primer. After uracil-DNA glycosylase treatment, a first 18-cycle PCR used universal primers M1SS and BC2_uni_R on all cDNA. Per the authors' processing: Normalization of each sample was performed by random selection of 1 million high-quality reads, each carrying a distinct molecular identifier. Reads sharing molecular identifiers were discarded rather than binned into consensus sequences. MiTCR, set to a Q25 quality threshold and the strictest error-elimination algorithm, was used for CDR3 identification, clonotype clustering and error correction. A nonparametric unseen species model using Euler transformation provided a lower-bound estimate of total TCR beta diversity. The public reads were reanalyzed by TCRdb: fastp trimming at Q25, MiXCR alignment, in-frame beta chains only. Identical CDR3 proteins give one entry, which carries the most common genes and DNA. These V and J calls originate from TCRdb's pipeline instead of the authors' own analysis. The sample records 800,000 or so distinct CDR3 sequences, 20% to 25% of which are singletons. Jointly, the top ten make up roughly 3.5% of the sample.

The roughly 37 donors, aged about 6 to 95 years, were systemically healthy Caucasian individuals from Russia. About 10 milliliters of peripheral blood were drawn from each donor into EDTA-treated Vacutainer tubes. Ficoll-Paque density-gradient centrifugation was used to isolate PBMCs, with at least 7 million per sample. Trizol reagent was used to extract total RNA from PBMCs, with at least 5.5 micrograms per sample. The percentages of naive CD45RAhigh/CD27high T cells were determined by flow cytometry on a PBMC aliquot from every donor. Taken from the germline V gene, the CDR1 and CDR2 loops are MDHEN and SYDVKM. Relative to germline, V is missing 5 bases and J is missing 0 bases, with 6 bases of the junction outside any gene match. The CDR3 contains 15 residues, cysteine and phenylalanine counted. Just the 45-base CDR3 DNA is kept, in frame starting at base 1. This sample also belongs to another study, concerning T cells of mothers and their children. Per that second paper: Donors were nine systemically healthy Caucasian individuals: three mothers and their six children. cDNA synthesis used all of the extracted RNA, with approximately 1.4 ug of RNA in each 15 ul reaction. In the second PCR, the M1S primer added sample barcodes and 2-4 random nucleotides. More than 8 million TCR beta CDR3 reads were obtained from each mother, and some 3 million reads were obtained from each child. TCR recombination output is similarly shaped by thymic selection in related and unrelated pairs, with a minor effect exerted by inherited differences. Related mother-child pairs always showed normalized repertoire overlap that was slightly higher than in unrelated mother-child pairs, though the difference was never significant. No persistent microchimeric T cell clones were found, with a detection sensitivity of 80 to 100 clones per million clonotypes. The study used deep NGS to compare TCR beta repertoires of mothers and children, seeking features distinguishing related mother-child pairs from unrelated individuals. Mothers averaged roughly 40 +/- 4 years of age and children averaged around 10 +/- 4 years. After adapter ligation was performed with NEBNext reagents, the libraries were sequenced on an Illumina HiSeq 2000 with 100+100 nt paired-end reads. To prevent cross-contamination, the mother and child libraries were prepared a month apart and were sequenced in separate runs. For each donor, between about 500,000 and 2,000,000 distinct TCR beta clonotypes were identified. Naive TCR beta clonotypes were estimated from low-frequency clonotypes matched to each donor's FACS-determined naive share, without sorting.

The V gene is TRBV28 and the J gene is TRBJ1-2; 7 bases in the junction line up with TRBD1. Sequencing used blood. The source is a boy between 5 and 17 years old in good health. Read as DNA, the sequence is TGTGCCAGCAGTCGACAGGGCGAGGCTAACTATGGCTACACCTTC. Translated, it gives CASSRQGEANYGYTF.